This is a list of T cell receptor beta chains from one sample in a study of OX40 agonist ivuxolimab in advanced cancers. Generated by immunoSEQ multiplex PCR, the TCRdb table keeps only in-frame clones and is missing some. This sample yields roughly 90,000 clones, of which around nine tenths are seen a single time; approximately 1.3% belongs to the top ten. The source material was CD4+ or CD8+ T cells sorted from blood, sampled in a trial of the OX40 agonist ivuxolimab. Source of these receptors: an adult with an advanced solid tumor such as melanoma, head and neck, liver or kidney cancer. Both conserved end residues are part of each CDR3. Some rows mark clone size as missing; the rest say once, few, many or name a class of expanded clone.

cdr3_length v_call clone_size cdr3_aa
14 TRBV19 . CASSVLAEQETQYF
14 TRBV5-1 . CASSFSGADEKLFF
16 TRBV18 . CASSPINGVAGSEAFF
15 TRBV9 . CASSPHPPPSYEQYF
14 TRBV5-1 . CASTPGVYQETQYF
16 TRBV5-4 . CASSLAHGGRNTEAFF
13 TRBV19 few CASILTGVSEAFF
16 TRBV9 . CASSVGPTSSYNEQFF
11 TRBV6-5 . CASSRDGGYTF
14 TRBV5-4 . CASSIDPRNTEAFF
14 TRBV27 . CASSSLSGSYEQYF
11 TRBV25-1 . CASSRDREQYF
14 TRBV29-1 . CSVEGPGGLTEAFF
13 TRBV7-2 . CASSRRENSPLHF
14 TRBV2 . CASNSDRANTEAFF
12 TRBV5-4 . CASSLEGTTQYF
12 TRBV7-6 . CASSLERGPQYF
15 TRBV5-6 . CASSLALADTDTQYF
11 TRBV20-1 . CSARQNTEAFF
14 TRBV19 . CASKVGVAGQPQHF
14 TRBV6-5 once CASSRDKGHYGYTF
14 TRBV28 . CASSATTRWNEQFF
11 TRBV19 . CASGRRYEQYF
14 TRBV14 few CASSQSQGIEKLFF
15 TRBV18 . CASSPQGGTNEKLFF
16 TRBV5-1 . CASSLTGQGPQETQYF
15 TRBV28 once CATIFAGGDYNEQFF
13 TRBV6-6 once CASRRDRESEAFF
19 TRBV12-5 . CASGLVKEEEVYSNQPQHF
13 TRBV19 . CASSPGQGRGYTF
15 TRBV27 once CASSRTGTDSYEQYF
14 TRBV5-5 . CASSLDWGQETQYF
13 TRBV7-6 . CASSPAKGGTQYF
16 TRBV29-1 . CSVRPRPRTSGNEQFF
15 TRBV6-6 few CASSFGTGNLKKLFF
15 TRBV5-4 . CASSPRLADNNEQFF
13 TRBV6-1 . CASSERDRNIQYF